Listed here are 3 T cell receptor beta chains from one sample, sequenced in a study of shared clonotypes between healthy human individuals. Assay used: immunoSEQ multiplex PCR; TCRdb lists only in-frame clones, some missing. The repertoire has roughly 490,000 clones, 70% to 80% of them found once; the top ten carry 10% to 15%. Sequencing used PBMCs. The receptors here all came from a woman aged 40 to 50 in good health. Some clones in this sample may be carry-over from other donors' samples.

The CDR3 region is CASTVPHKDGEAFF. CDR3 sequence (DNA): TGTGCCAGCACCGTGCCTCACAAGGATGGGGAAGCTTTCTTT. This rearrangement joins TRBV25-1 to TRBJ1-1; D is unclear. From germline, CDR1 is MGHDK and CDR2 SYGVNS. Deletions cut 7 bases from V and 8 bases from J, with 20 bases between. There are 14 residues in the CDR3.

The rearrangement joins TRBV30 to TRBJ1-5; TRBD1 matches at 7 bases. The CDR3 covers 13 residues. The V and J ends lost 0 bases and 8 bases, in that order; junction bases with no gene match: 4. CDR1 is GTSNPN, CDR2 SVGIG, per germline (reference sequence). CDR3 sequence: CAWSVKGAEPQHF. CDR3 in DNA: TGTGCCTGGAGTGTAAAGGGGGCAGAGCCCCAGCATTTT.

The CDR3 loop is CASSPDGAGTFGYTF. The CDR3 bases are TGTGCCAGCAGCCCCGATGGGGCAGGGACCTTTGGCTACACCTTC. The rearrangement links TRBV7-8 to TRBJ1-2; weak D call: TRBD1 (5 bases). Germline lookup yields CDR1 SGHVS and CDR2 FQNEAQ. The V end was cut by 5 bases, the J end by 7 bases, with 20 bases between. CDR3 size: 15 residues.